The sequence of this T cell receptor beta chain was determined in a study of blood T cell repertoires in COVID-19. Overall study: Samples taken during acute and convalescent COVID-19 were collected in the United States, Italy and Spain. Nucleic acid was either cDNA or gDNA, and it came from T cells, B-cell-depleted T cells, or PBMCs.

This CDR3 is 14 amino acids long. Per the germline V gene, CDR1 is MNHEY and CDR2 is SVGEGT. With 5 bases removed from V and 0 bases from J, the gap between germline ends came to 9 bases. Per the authors' pipeline: Counts of nucleated cells, estimated from reference gene primer amplification, were obtained. TCRdb's copy holds only in-frame clones and misses some; the assay was immunoSEQ multiplex PCR. V, J and clone size derive from that table, while D and trimming were established from the DNA sequence. The table lists some 670,000 clones, 80% to 90% of them singletons. The chain has TRBV6-2 or TRBV6-3 and TRBJ2-3; D uncertain. The source material was peripheral blood. This TCR was recovered from a woman aged 18-30 years with acute or convalescent COVID-19. The CDR3 nucleotides read TGTGCCAGCAGTCCCGCGACTAGCACAGATACGCAGTATTTT. Residues: CASSPATSTDTQYF.